This T cell receptor beta chain was recovered during a study of T cells after yellow fever vaccination. Study results and caveats: Relatively few clonotypes were ones that appeared in both CD4 and CD8 compartments.

TCRdb re-called the 5' RACE reads with MiXCR, one entry per CDR3 protein. This repertoire shows about 340,000 distinct CDR3 sequences, under 15% found once; its top ten account for around 3%. The V gene end was trimmed by 4 bases and the J gene end by 0 bases; junction bases not matched to a gene: 9. Germline CDR1 LNHDA, CDR2 SQIVND (reference sequence). CDR3 length: 18 amino acids. In regard to this clonotype: The antigen remains undetermined.

This receptor was obtained from a man aged 18 to 29 who received the YFV17D yellow fever vaccine. This chain connects TRBV19 to TRBJ2-6; TRBD1 agrees at 7 bases. The starting material was CD4+ T cells sorted from PBMCs, obtained 15 days after the yellow fever booster vaccination. CDR3 nucleotide sequence: TGTGCCAGTAGTAAGGGGGCAAGTGGATTCTCTGGGGCCAACGTCCTGACTTTC. Encoded protein: CASSKGASGFSGANVLTF.